This entry concerns a single TCR beta chain. Its antigen is currently not known. The sample holds no much larger clone one base away, and base qualities are not on file. This sample stems from a study of T cell clonotyping in hematopoietic cell transplantation (dated by TCRdb to about 2021). In terms of the full investigation: The study collected 135 blood samples from 30 to 45 consecutive transplant recipients and their related donors. Recruitment of patients was conducted between September 2015 and early 2017, and follow-up was continued until September 2020 or death.

The time point label here, explained by the study, means: 180 days after allo-HCT. Recipient blood was collected about 28 days before transplant and at days 30, 100 and 180 after transplant. Using Nuclei Lysis Solution, genomic DNA was extracted from unfractionated peripheral blood mononuclear cells that were either fresh or cryopreserved. What the study reported, not specific to this receptor: Recipient TCR diversity fell after transplant, with pathologically expanded clonotypes rising progressively from day 30 to day 180. The sample size was limited, and because cells were not sorted, the contributions of CD4 and CD8 repertoires could not be separated. Donor and pretransplant recipient Inverse Simpson Index values predicted broader posttransplant TCR repertoire diversity. Recipient repertoires showed only a small fraction of overlap with donor repertoires, and over 97% appeared de novo at the given depth.

CDR1 and CDR2 are read off the germline V gene as MRHNA and SNTAGT. The CDR3 sequence holds 14 residues, the cysteine and phenylalanine included. CDR3 DNA is the only sequence kept; it has 42 bases, read in frame from the first base. V and J are truncated by 3 bases and 12 bases respectively, leaving an intervening sequence of 18 bases. The immunoSEQ assay, a bias-controlled multiplex PCR with V- and J-specific primers, was used to amplify TCR beta CDR3 regions from genomic DNA. A second PCR step added a proprietary barcode and Illumina adapter sequences to the CDR3 amplicons. CDR3 libraries were sequenced on an Illumina MiSeq instrument. Per the authors' processing: Export and quality control were done with immunoSEQ Analyzer 3.0, while downstream analyses used R Bioconductor and Immunarch. Only productive rearrangements in the normalized downsampled data set went into calculating the repertoire metrics. In the normalized cohort, clonotypes with more than 5 templates were defined as pathologically expanded. Repertoire diversity was measured with the Inverse Simpson Index. To capture all clonotypes, CMV-specificity analyses were performed on the non-normalized data set. Sourced from immuneACCESS, this table was stored by TCRdb with only in-frame sequences that have V and J called. A share of the clones is absent; for the studies checked, an unresolved V gene accounts for under half, and the remainder has no known explanation. The V and J calls and clone size are taken from that table; D and trimming were inferred from the DNA. For this sample there are over 8,000 clones; roughly 79% appear just once. The biggest ten clones account for roughly 45% of the sample.

Source: peripheral blood mononuclear cells, taken 180 days after allogeneic stem cell transplant. The rearranged segments are TRBV6-4 and TRBJ2-1; 7 matching bases give a weak D call of TRBD2. The TCR originated in a female patient aged 45 to 65 who had an allogeneic stem cell transplant from a related donor, so the T cells may come from the graft donor. Some clones in this sample may be carry-over from other donors' samples. The CDR3 protein is CASSERWGGGPQFF. In nucleotides, the sequence is TGTGCCAGCAGTGAAAGATGGGGGGGCGGCCCGCAGTTCTTC.